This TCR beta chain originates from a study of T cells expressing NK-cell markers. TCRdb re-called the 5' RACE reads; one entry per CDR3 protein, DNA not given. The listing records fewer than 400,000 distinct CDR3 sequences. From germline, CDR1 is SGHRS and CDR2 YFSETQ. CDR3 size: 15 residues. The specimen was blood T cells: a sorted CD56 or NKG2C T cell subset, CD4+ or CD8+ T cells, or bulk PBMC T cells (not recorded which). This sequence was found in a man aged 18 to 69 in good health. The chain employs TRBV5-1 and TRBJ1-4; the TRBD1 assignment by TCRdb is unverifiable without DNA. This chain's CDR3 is CASSSTGAFNEKLFF. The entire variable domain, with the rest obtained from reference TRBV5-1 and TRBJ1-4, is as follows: KAGVTQTPRYLIKTRGQQVTLSCSPISGHRSVSWYQQTPGQGLQFLFEYFSETQRNKGNFPGRFSGRQFSNSRSEMNVSTLELGDSALYLCASSSTGAFNEKLFFGSGTQLSVL.